One sample yielded the 21 T cell receptor beta chains listed below, sequenced in a study of blood T cell repertoires in COVID-19. Libraries were prepared by immunoSEQ multiplex PCR; TCRdb keeps only in-frame clonotypes and omits some of them. The sample lists fewer than 200,000 clones, under 85% occurring once. Sequenced input: peripheral blood. The source is a man in his fifties or sixties who had recovered from COVID-19.

This clone appeared a single time. DNA of the CDR3: TGTGCCAGCTCCCAAGGAGGTGGCTACACCTTC. This encodes CASSQGGGYTF. This sequence joins TRBV18 and TRBJ1-2; D not resolved. Trimming removed 6 bases at V and 7 bases at J, with 9 bases between. The CDR3 is 11 residues long. Looked up from germline, CDR1 is KGHSH and CDR2 is LQKENI.

The genes are TRBV19 and TRBJ1-5, with TRBD1 identical over 7 bases. This CDR3 spans 15 amino acids. Trimming removed 6 bases from V and 4 bases from J; junction bases left unmatched: 9. The germline V gene encodes CDR1 LNHDA and CDR2 SQIVND (reference sequence). The CDR3 DNA is TGTGCCAGTAGAACCTCCGGGACAGCTAATCAGCCCCAGCATTTT. It codes for CASRTSGTANQPQHF.

V gene TRBV4-2 combines with J gene TRBJ2-3; 10 bases agree with TRBD2. The J segment lost 2 bases and the V segment lost 1 base, leaving 9 bases of the junction unmatched. Germline CDR1 reads LGHNA; CDR2 reads YNFKEQ. The CDR3 has 18 amino acids. The CDR3 DNA reads TGTGCCAGCAGCCAAGTTTCAACTAGCGGGGCCCTCACAGATACGCAGTATTTT. As protein: CASSQVSTSGALTDTQYF.

This sequence joins TRBV19 and TRBJ2-1; D is perhaps TRBD2 (6 bases). Trimming left V 1 base short and J 10 bases short, with 14 bases between. The CDR3 extends over 14 amino acids. Germline loops: CDR1 LNHDA, CDR2 SQIVND (reference sequence). CDR3 protein: CASSIVWPEGEQFF. In DNA form, the CDR3 reads TGTGCCAGTAGTATAGTGTGGCCGGAGGGGGAGCAGTTCTTC.

This clone was picked up one time. The rearrangement links TRBV5-8 to TRBJ2-3; 13 positions match TRBD2. From germline, CDR1 is SGHTS and CDR2 YDEGEE. The CDR3 length is 16 residues. The V and J ends lost 2 bases and 3 bases, in that order; junction bases with no gene match: 3. The CDR3 region has the DNA TGTGCCAGCAGCTTACCGGGACTAGCGGGGACAGATACGCAGTATTTT. Residues: CASSLPGLAGTDTQYF.

Turning to this clone: One junction end does not reproduce the germline sequence, and a read error may be involved. The V gene is TRBV6-1, the J gene TRBJ2-3; D might be TRBD2 (5 bases). Germline CDR1 is MNHNS and CDR2 is SASEGT. CDR3 length: 14 amino acids. The CDR3 region is CASREVASTDTQYF. CDR3 nucleotides: TGTGCCAGCAGGGAAGTAGCGAGCACAGATACGCAGTATTTT.

This rearrangement joins TRBV6-2 or TRBV6-3 to TRBJ1-5, with a weak D call TRBD1 (5 bases). V was cut by 5 bases and J by 5 bases, with 10 bases left in between. This CDR3 has 13 amino acids. CDR1 is MNHEY and CDR2 is SVGEGT in the germline V gene. CDR3 residues: CASSPQGDQPQHF. The CDR3 nucleotides are TGTGCCAGCAGTCCGCAGGGCGATCAGCCCCAGCATTTT.

This clone has a single count. The chain has TRBV5-1 and TRBJ2-4, with 10 bases aligning to TRBD2. Germline V gene sequence: CDR1 SGHRS, CDR2 YFSETQ. The CDR3 sequence is 15 residues long. J lost 5 bases, V lost 6 bases, and 8 bases had no gene match. The chain's CDR3 is CASTPASGRQNIQYF. CDR3 DNA: TGCGCCAGCACCCCGGCTAGCGGGAGACAAAACATTCAGTACTTC.

The chain uses TRBV19 and TRBJ2-3, with 10 bases that match TRBD2. This CDR3 has 15 amino acids. Per the germline V gene, CDR1 is LNHDA and CDR2 is SQIVND (reference sequence). Trimming removed 4 bases from V and 10 bases from J; junction bases left unmatched: 11. The CDR3 reads CASSTPGLAYPSQYF. CDR3 bases: TGTGCCAGTAGTACTCCGGGACTAGCGTACCCTTCGCAGTATTTT.

This clone was found a few times. The rearrangement links TRBV27 to TRBJ2-7, with TRBD1 matching over 7 bases. This CDR3 has 13 amino acids. Germline V lookup: CDR1 MNHEY, CDR2 SMNVEV (reference sequence). V shed 8 bases, J shed 7 bases, and the junction held 11 bases outside the gene matches. The CDR3 nucleotides read TGTGCCAGCCGAAATACAGGGGCTTGGGAGCAGTACTTC. Its protein product is CASRNTGAWEQYF.

This chain links TRBV5-1 with TRBJ1-2; the match to TRBD1 covers 7 bases. The CDR3 runs 15 residues. Unmatched junction bases numbered 4, after V lost 2 bases and J lost 0 bases. The germline gives CDR1 SGHRS, CDR2 YFSETQ. The CDR3 loop reads CASSFGTASNYGYTF. The CDR3 DNA follows: TGCGCCAGCAGCTTTGGGACAGCTTCTAACTATGGCTACACCTTC.

This sequence joins TRBV29-1 and TRBJ1-1, with a tentative D call TRBD1 (6 bases). The CDR3 spans 13 residues. Deletions cut 0 bases from V and 7 bases from J, with 12 bases between. Germline CDR1 and CDR2: SQVTM and ANQGSEA. CDR3: CSVEDRGYGEAFF. In DNA, the CDR3 is TGCAGCGTTGAAGACAGGGGCTACGGTGAAGCTTTCTTT.

The chain uses TRBV24-1 and TRBJ2-2; D may be TRBD1 (6 bases). The germline V gene has CDR1 KGHDR and CDR2 SFDVKD. V lost 4 bases and J 3 bases, leaving 14 bases between the germline ends. The CDR3 sequence is 16 residues long. The CDR3 spells CATSDFGRGDTGELFF. DNA for the CDR3: TGTGCCACCAGTGACTTCGGCAGGGGCGACACCGGGGAGCTGTTTTTT.

This rearrangement joins TRBV3-1 (or the pseudogene TRBV3-2) to TRBJ2-1; 7 bases agree with TRBD2. This CDR3 comprises 13 residues. In germline, CDR1 is LGHDT, CDR2 YNNKEL (reference sequence). The V gene end was trimmed by 4 bases and the J gene end by 16 bases; junction bases not matched to a gene: 13. This CDR3 is CASSPSSGEIRFF. The CDR3 nucleotides read TGTGCCAGCAGCCCGTCGAGCGGGGAGATCCGATTCTTC.

V gene TRBV5-6 combines with J gene TRBJ1-2, with TRBD1 matching over 7 bases. The CDR3 length is 14 residues. Germline CDR1 reads SGHDT; CDR2 reads YYEEEE. Germline trimming cut 0 bases from V and 12 bases from J; bases unmatched to any gene: 11. CDR3 DNA sequence: TGTGCCAGCAGCTTGGTGGCAAGGAGGGGGCCCAACACCTTC. The encoded protein is CASSLVARRGPNTF.

The J gene is TRBJ1-1, the V gene TRBV6-4; tentative D call: TRBD1 (5 bases). This CDR3 region has 13 residues. Germline V gene data show CDR1 as MRHNA and CDR2 as SNTAGT. V lost 6 bases and J 1 base, leaving 9 bases between the germline ends. CDR3 nucleotides: TGTGCCAGCAGCAACCAGGGGAACACTGAAGCTTTCTTT. As protein: CASSNQGNTEAFF.

V is TRBV29-1 and J is TRBJ1-2; weak D call: TRBD1 (6 bases). CDR3 size: 13 residues. V shed 4 bases and J shed 4 bases, with 13 bases lying between them. Germline V gene sequence: CDR1 SQVTM, CDR2 ANQGSEA. In DNA form, the CDR3 reads TGCAGCGTTGGAAACACAGGGAGCTATGGCTACACCTTC. Translated: CSVGNTGSYGYTF.

This clone was counted only a few times. V usage is TRBV7-2 and J usage is TRBJ2-7; D not certain. Trimming removed 5 bases from V and 1 base from J, with 9 bases in between. The CDR3 loop spans 13 amino acids. CDR1 is SGHTA and CDR2 is FQGNSA in the germline V gene. The CDR3 DNA reads TGTGCCAGCAGCCCGACAAATTCCTACGAGCAGTACTTC. As protein: CASSPTNSYEQYF.

The chain combines TRBV6-5 with TRBJ2-7, with D maybe TRBD1 (5 bases). V was clipped by 0 bases and J by 2 bases, with 14 bases between them. CDR1 and CDR2 (germline): MNHEY, SVGAGI. There are 16 residues in the CDR3. CDR3 sequence (DNA): TGTGCCAGCAGTTACTCGACAGTAAGGGGAACCTACGAGCAGTACTTC. Its translation: CASSYSTVRGTYEQYF.

The chain is built from TRBV7-9 and TRBJ2-5, with D perhaps TRBD1 (5 bases). CDR3 size: 12 residues. Trimming took 3 bases from V and 13 from J, leaving 15 bases between them. CDR1 and CDR2 from the germline V gene are SEHNR and FQNEAQ (reference sequence). In DNA form, the CDR3 reads TGTGCCAGCAGCTTCCTTGGCAGGGATGGGTACTTC. As protein: CASSFLGRDGYF.

This sequence joins TRBV9 and TRBJ2-7, with 7 nucleotides matching TRBD1. V trimming: 3 bases; J trimming: 6 bases; junction bases outside the gene matches: 3. The CDR3 covers 12 residues. The germline V gene encodes CDR1 SGDLS and CDR2 YYNGEE. The CDR3 sequence: CASSGQGSEQYF. The CDR3 DNA reads as TGTGCCAGCAGCGGACAGGGATCCGAGCAGTACTTC. Using reference TRBV9 and TRBJ2-7 for the parts outside the CDR3, the full variable domain is DSGVTQTPKHLITATGQRVTLRCSPRSGDLSVYWYQQSLDQGLQFLIQYYNGEERAKGNILERFSAQQFPDLHSELNLSSLELGDSALYFCASSGQGSEQYFGPGTRLTVT.